This entry is about one T cell receptor (beta chain). This specimen belongs to a study of blood T cell repertoires in COVID-19. Study information: Spain, Italy and the United States supplied samples that represented acute and convalescent COVID-19. PBMCs, B-cell-depleted T cells, or T cells provided the cDNA or gDNA that made up the material.

The V end lost 1 base, the J end lost 1 base, and 15 bases lay between the germline ends. The CDR3 totals 17 residues. Germline V gene sequence: CDR1 LGHNT, CDR2 FRNRAP. Authors' methods: Nucleated cell number was recorded as an estimate derived from reference gene primer amplification. Clones were sequenced by immunoSEQ multiplex PCR, and TCRdb holds only the in-frame ones, with some missing. For V, J and clone size, that table is used; D and trimming come from the DNA. The table includes 210,000 or so clones, roughly four fifths detected once. The sequenced sample was peripheral blood. V is TRBV12-5 and J is TRBJ2-3, with a possible D match to TRBD1 (8 bases). The source of this sequence is a woman in her 70s with active or convalescent COVID-19. CDR3 DNA sequence: TGTGCTAGTGGTTTGGCACAGGGGGGGTTAGGCACAGATACGCAGTATTTT. It specifies CASGLAQGGLGTDTQYF.